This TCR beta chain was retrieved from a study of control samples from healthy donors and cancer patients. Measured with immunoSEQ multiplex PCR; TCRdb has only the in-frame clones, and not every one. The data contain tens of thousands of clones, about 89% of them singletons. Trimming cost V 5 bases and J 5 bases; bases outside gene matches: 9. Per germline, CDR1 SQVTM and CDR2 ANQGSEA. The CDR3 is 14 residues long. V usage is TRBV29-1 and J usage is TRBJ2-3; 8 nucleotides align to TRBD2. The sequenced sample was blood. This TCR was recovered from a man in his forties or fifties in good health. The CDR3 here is CSVLGGAGKDTQYF. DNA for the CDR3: TGCAGCGTTCTCGGGGGGGCGGGTAAAGATACGCAGTATTTT.